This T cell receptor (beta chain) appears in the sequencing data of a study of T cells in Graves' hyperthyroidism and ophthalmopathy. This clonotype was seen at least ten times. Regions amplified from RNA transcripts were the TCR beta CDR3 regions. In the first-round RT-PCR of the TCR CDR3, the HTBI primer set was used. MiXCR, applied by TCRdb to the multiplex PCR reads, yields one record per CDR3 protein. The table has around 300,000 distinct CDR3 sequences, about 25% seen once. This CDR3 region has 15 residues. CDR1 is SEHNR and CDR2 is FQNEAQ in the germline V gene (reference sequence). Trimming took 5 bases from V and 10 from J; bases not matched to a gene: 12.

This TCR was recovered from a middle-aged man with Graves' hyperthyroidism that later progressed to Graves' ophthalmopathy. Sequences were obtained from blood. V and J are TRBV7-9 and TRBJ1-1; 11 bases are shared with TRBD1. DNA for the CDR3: TGTGCCAGCAGCCTAACTCCGATGGGGACAGGGGGAGCTTTCTTT. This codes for CASSLTPMGTGGAFF.